Below, 14 T cell receptor beta chains from the same sample are listed, as sequenced in a study of blood T cell repertoires in COVID-19. Data came from immunoSEQ multiplex PCR; TCRdb stores just in-frame clones and leaves some out. Among roughly 220,000 clones, about 90% were seen once, and the ten largest hold over 12%. The source material was PBMCs or T cells enriched from blood (not recorded which). Receptor source: a man aged 30 to 45 who had been exposed to COVID-19.

V usage is TRBV6-4 and J usage is TRBJ2-2, with TRBD2 matching 14 bases. Germline values: CDR1 MRHNA, CDR2 SNTAGT. This CDR3 contains 17 residues. The V gene end was trimmed by 7 bases and the J gene end by 4 bases; junction bases not matched to a gene: 8. In DNA, the CDR3 is TGTGCCAGCACCGGGACTAGCGGGGGAAATACCACCGGGGAGCTGTTTTTT. Its protein is CASTGTSGGNTTGELFF.

The rearrangement joins TRBV5-1 to TRBJ2-3; 9 nucleotides agree with TRBD1. Per the germline V gene, CDR1 is SGHRS and CDR2 is YFSETQ. The CDR3 has 14 amino acids. V gave up 7 bases and J gave up 3 bases; unmatched junction bases: 6. The CDR3: CASFRDRDTDTQYF. DNA for the CDR3: TGCGCCAGCTTTCGGGACAGGGATACAGATACGCAGTATTTT.

The DNA of the CDR3 is TGTGCCAGCAGCGGAGGTCTAGTCTCCTACGAGCAGTACTTC. Translating it yields CASSGGLVSYEQYF. The chain is built from TRBV13 and TRBJ2-7; TRBD2 might be the D (5 bases). V gave up 5 bases and J gave up 0 bases, with 11 bases separating them. The CDR3 sequence is 14 residues long. Germline values: CDR1 PRHDT, CDR2 FYEKMQ (reference sequence).

V gene TRBV5-1 combines with J gene TRBJ2-7; TRBD1 aligns across 7 bases. J lost 6 bases, V lost 0 bases, and 6 bases had no gene match. The germline V gene encodes CDR1 SGHRS and CDR2 YFSETQ. The CDR3 length is 14 residues. Written as DNA, the CDR3 is TGCGCCAGCAGCTTGGGACAGGGAGTGGGCGAGCAGTACTTC. Its protein product is CASSLGQGVGEQYF.

The rearrangement links TRBV7-9 to TRBJ1-1, with D maybe TRBD1 (5 bases). The CDR3 runs to 16 residues. Trimming took 2 bases from V and 5 from J, leaving 18 bases between them. Germline values: CDR1 SEHNR, CDR2 FQNEAQ (reference sequence). Written as DNA, the CDR3 is TGTGCCAGCAGCTTAACTCCCGGAGGGGTGGGGACTGAAGCTTTCTTT. Amino acid sequence: CASSLTPGGVGTEAFF.

The chain uses TRBV12-2 and TRBJ2-5; TRBD1 reflects the table's D call only, with no check against the DNA. TRBV12-2 is a pseudogene segment. There are 15 residues in the CDR3. The CDR3: CASRLRTGMEETQYF. The CDR3 bases are TGTGCAAGTCGCTTGAGGACAGGGATGGAAGAGACCCAGTACTTC.

The J gene is TRBJ2-1, the V gene TRBV3-1 (or the pseudogene TRBV3-2), with 8 bases fitting TRBD2. The germline V gene has CDR1 LGHDT and CDR2 YNNKEL (reference sequence). V gave up 6 bases and J gave up 6 bases; unmatched junction bases: 7. The CDR3 extends over 14 amino acids. The DNA of the CDR3 is TGTGCCAGCAGTCCCTCGGGGGGGCCCAATGAGCAGTTCTTC. This gives the protein CASSPSGGPNEQFF.

The V and J genes are TRBV5-4 and TRBJ2-3, with TRBD2 matching over 10 bases. Trimming at V came to 4 bases and at J to 4 bases, leaving 6 bases not matched to a gene. CDR1 is SGHNT, CDR2 YYREEE, per germline (reference sequence). This CDR3 comprises 15 residues. CDR3 sequence (DNA): TGTGCCAGCAGCGCCGGGACTAGCGTTTCAGATACGCAGTATTTT. It specifies CASSAGTSVSDTQYF.

The rearrangement links TRBV20-1 to TRBJ1-1; 9 nucleotides line up with TRBD1. V shed 3 bases and J 11 bases; nucleotides not matched to a gene: 4. This CDR3 region has 11 residues. Germline V gene lookup returns CDR1 DFQATT and CDR2 SNEGSKA (reference sequence). The CDR3 region is CSASRTGAAFF. CDR3 sequence (DNA): TGCAGTGCTAGCAGGACAGGGGCGGCTTTCTTT.

V usage is TRBV19 and J usage is TRBJ2-2, with D maybe TRBD1 (5 bases). This CDR3 is 15 amino acids long. V lost 4 bases and J 2 bases, leaving 11 bases between the germline ends. Per germline, CDR1 LNHDA and CDR2 SQIVND (reference sequence). The CDR3 bases are TGTGCCAGTAGTAACAGGTCCCCCAACACCGGGGAGCTGTTTTTT. Translating it yields CASSNRSPNTGELFF.

The rearrangement joins TRBV23-1 to TRBJ1-5; D uncertain. TRBV23-1 carries the ORF label, with uncertain function. The V gene lost 6 bases and the J gene lost 0 bases, with 15 bases spanning the gap. There are 16 residues in the CDR3. The CDR3 loop is CASREVNQYSNQPQHF. As DNA, the CDR3 is TGCGCCAGCAGGGAGGTTAACCAATATAGCAATCAGCCCCAGCATTTT.

J is TRBJ1-1 and V is TRBV21-1; the D call in the table, TRBD1, was not verified against the DNA. TRBV21-1 is a pseudogene segment. This CDR3 contains 16 residues. The CDR3 nucleotides are TGTGCCAGCAACCTAGGACAGGGACGGGACGACACTGAAGCTTTCTTT. Protein product: CASNLGQGRDDTEAFF.

V is TRBV30 and J is TRBJ2-5, with 8 bases that match TRBD2. The trim removed 6 bases at V and 6 bases at J, leaving 12 bases unmatched. CDR1 is GTSNPN, CDR2 SVGIG, per germline (reference sequence). The length of the CDR3 is 14 residues. The CDR3 sequence: CACGVGAGEKTQYF. DNA for the CDR3: TGTGCCTGTGGAGTCGGAGCGGGGGAAAAGACCCAGTACTTC.

The sample holds one count of this clone. The chain links TRBV29-1 to TRBJ1-5; D might be TRBD1 (6 bases). The CDR3 sequence is 14 residues long. Trimming took 8 bases from V and 3 from J, leaving 17 bases between them. Germline CDR1 SQVTM, CDR2 ANQGSEA. CDR3 in amino acids: CSIGGRVNNQPQHF. Here the CDR3 DNA reads TGCAGCATAGGGGGACGCGTGAACAATCAGCCCCAGCATTTT. The full variable domain, rest sourced from reference TRBV29-1 and TRBJ1-5, is SAVISQKPSRDICQRGTSLTIQCQVDSQVTMMFWYRQQPGQSLTLIATANQGSEATYESGFVIDKFPISRPNLTFSTLTVSNMSPEDSSIYLCSIGGRVNNQPQHFGDGTRLSIL.